Each of the 15 T cell receptor beta chains below was sequenced from the same sample in a study of CD8+CD57+ T cells in acquired aplastic anemia. Genomic DNA, serving as template, underwent TCR beta VDJ and CDR3 profiling. TCRdb re-called the reads through MiXCR, storing one row per CDR3 protein. The sample includes a few hundred thousand distinct CDR3 sequences, approximately 32% seen only once; the top ten take 0.8% to 0.85%. Sequenced patients had shown CD8+CD57+ cell expansion by flow cytometry. Specimen: sorted CD4+, CD8+, or CD8+CD57+ T cells (not recorded which) from PBMCs. These receptors originate from a human donor with aplastic anemia.

This clonotype was seen repeatedly, ten times or more. The rearrangement joins TRBV2 to TRBJ2-3; D is undetermined. The CDR3 is made up of 16 amino acids. Per the germline V gene, CDR1 is SNHLY and CDR2 is FYNNEI. The V and J ends lost 6 bases and 0 bases respectively, with 16 bases between them. CDR3 protein: CASSAGPHRSTDTQYF. CDR3 coding DNA: TGTGCCAGCAGCGCAGGTCCTCATCGGAGCACAGATACGCAGTATTTT.

This sequence joins TRBV6-2 or TRBV6-3 and TRBJ2-7, with a possible D match to TRBD1 (5 bases). The V gene's germline CDR1 is MNHEY and CDR2 SVGEGT. This CDR3 contains 14 residues. Trimming cost V 4 bases and J 7 bases, with 17 bases left between them. The CDR3, as DNA: TGTGCCAGCAGTTGGTCCAGGGCCCTCATGGAGCAGTACTTC. It specifies CASSWSRALMEQYF.

In this sample, this clonotype turned up many times. The chain is built from TRBV9 and TRBJ1-3; no clear D gene. There are 13 residues in the CDR3. The germline gives CDR1 SGDLS, CDR2 YYNGEE. The ends were cut back, 6 bases at V and 0 bases at J, with 7 bases in the middle. The CDR3 sequence: CASNGNSGNTIYF. CDR3 nucleotides: TGTGCCAGCAACGGGAACTCTGGAAACACCATATATTTT.

This clonotype has a handful of counts. The chain uses TRBV4-3 and TRBJ1-5, with D unresolved. The CDR3 is 15 amino acids. Trimming took 0 bases from V and 4 from J, leaving 10 bases between them. Germline V gene sequence: CDR1 LGHNA, CDR2 YSLEER. The CDR3 region is CASSQEATENQPQHF. The DNA of the CDR3 is TGCGCCAGCAGCCAAGAAGCTACAGAAAATCAGCCCCAGCATTTT.

The gene calls are TRBV7-2 and TRBJ2-5; the D is unclear. Germline assignment: CDR1 SGHTA and CDR2 FQGNSA. The CDR3 contains 15 residues. The V end was cut by 2 bases, the J end by 4 bases, with 14 bases between. The CDR3 region has the DNA TGTGCCAGCAGCTTAAATGGAGCCGGGCCAGAGACCCAGTACTTC. Translated, it gives CASSLNGAGPETQYF.

This chain joins TRBV27 and TRBJ1-6; weak D call: TRBD1 (6 bases). The CDR3 runs 14 residues. CDR1 is MNHEY and CDR2 is SMNVEV in the germline V gene (reference sequence). Trimming took off 8 bases at V and 6 bases at J, with 14 bases between the two ends. CDR3 residues: CASRATGINSPLHF. CDR3 in DNA: TGTGCCAGCCGTGCGACAGGCATTAATTCACCCCTCCACTTT.

J is TRBJ2-1 and V is TRBV24-1, with 9 positions matching TRBD2. Trimming cost V 5 bases and J 7 bases; bases outside gene matches: 8. Germline V gives CDR1 KGHDR, CDR2 SFDVKD. This CDR3 spans 15 amino acids. CDR3 nucleotides: TGTGCCACCAGTGCTAGCCTAGCGGGACCAAATGAGCAGTTCTTC. Translating it yields CATSASLAGPNEQFF.

This clonotype occurred many times. The chain links TRBV29-1 to TRBJ2-7; 14 bases line up with TRBD2. CDR3 length: 14 residues. The germline V gene has CDR1 SQVTM and CDR2 ANQGSEA. The trim removed 7 bases at V and 2 bases at J, leaving 4 bases unmatched. DNA of the CDR3: TGCAGCGGCGGGACTAGCGGGAGACCCTACGAGCAGTACTTC. Translation gives CSGGTSGRPYEQYF.

This rearrangement joins TRBV10-3 to TRBJ1-2, with 7 bases aligning to TRBD1. CDR1 is ENHRY, CDR2 SYGVKD, per germline. The CDR3 runs 15 residues. J lost 4 bases, V lost 10 bases, and 15 bases had no gene match. Here the CDR3 reads CASTTGEPYGYGYTF. CDR3 bases: TGTGCCAGCACTACAGGGGAACCTTATGGCTATGGCTACACCTTC.

This chain connects TRBV15 to TRBJ2-1; 9 nucleotides agree with TRBD2. After removal of 0 bases from V and 9 bases from J, the junction contained 9 bases not matched to a gene. CDR1 LNHNV and CDR2 YYDKDF come from the germline V gene (reference sequence). The CDR3 is 16 residues long. This chain's CDR3 is CATSRDKGTSRAEQFF. In DNA form, the CDR3 reads TGTGCCACCAGCAGAGATAAGGGGACTAGCCGGGCTGAGCAGTTCTTC.

As concerns this clonotype: One junction end disagrees with the germline gene, perhaps due to a read error. The chain is built from TRBV10-3 and TRBJ2-1, with TRBD2 matching 10 bases. CDR1 is ENHRY, CDR2 SYGVKD, per germline. The CDR3 sequence is 15 residues long. CDR3 bases: TGTGCCAGCAGTGTAAGCGGGGGGGCTAAAGATGAGCAGTTCTTC. It codes for CASSVSGGAKDEQFF.

The CDR3 nucleotides read TGCGCCAGCAGCGCCTCCGGGAAGGGGAACACTGAAGCTTTCTTT. This translates into CASSASGKGNTEAFF. The rearrangement links TRBV5-1 to TRBJ1-1; D unclear. V lost 4 bases and J lost 1, with 14 bases in between. CDR3 length: 15 residues. CDR1 and CDR2 (germline): SGHRS, YFSETQ.

V usage is TRBV4-3 and J usage is TRBJ2-2; no definite D call. This CDR3 region has 14 residues. Per germline, CDR1 LGHNA and CDR2 YSLEER. Trimming cost V 2 bases and J 3 bases, with 7 bases left between them. The CDR3 is CASSQNPDTGELFF. CDR3 coding DNA: TGCGCCAGCAGCCAAAACCCAGACACCGGGGAGCTGTTTTTT.

This clonotype was seen at least ten times. The V call is TRBV2, the J call TRBJ2-5; 11 bases agree with TRBD2. The CDR3 is made up of 16 amino acids. The V gene's germline CDR1 is SNHLY and CDR2 FYNNEI. V lost 4 bases to trimming and J lost 2 bases; unmatched junction nucleotides: 6. The CDR3: CASSGSSGGTQETQYF. The CDR3 region has the DNA TGTGCCAGCAGTGGTTCTAGCGGGGGGACTCAAGAGACCCAGTACTTC.

This clonotype was seen only once. This chain connects TRBV7-6 to TRBJ2-7, with TRBD2 matching 11 bases. Germline V lookup: CDR1 SGHVS, CDR2 FNYEAQ. Trimming took 5 bases from V and 2 from J; bases not matched to a gene: 8. This CDR3 spans 16 amino acids. CDR3 protein: CASSDSGRAFTYEQYF. In DNA form, the CDR3 reads TGTGCCAGCAGCGATAGCGGGAGGGCCTTCACCTACGAGCAGTACTTC.